The 21 T cell receptor beta chains below come from one sample, sequenced in a study of yellow fever vaccine responses in identical twins. TCRdb called the RT-PCR reads again in MiXCR, with one record for every CDR3 protein. This sample has roughly 730 distinct CDR3 sequences, with more than 85% found just once. Material: T cells from blood (PBMCs), unsorted or a sorted subset (not recorded which), obtained before or after yellow fever vaccination (not recorded which). The origin of the receptors is a woman aged 18-29 years who received the yellow fever vaccine.

The chain uses TRBV30 and TRBJ2-3, with D tentatively TRBD1 or TRBD2 (6 bases each). Trimming removed 0 bases at V and 2 bases at J, with 12 bases between. Germline V CDR1 and CDR2: GTSNPN, SVGIG (reference sequence). This CDR3 spans 15 amino acids. The CDR3 region has the DNA TGTGCCTGGAGTGTGACAGGAGGGCTCACAGATACGCAGTATTTT. Protein: CAWSVTGGLTDTQYF. The full variable domain, completed using reference TRBV30 and TRBJ2-3, is SQTIHQWPATLVQPVGSPLSLECTVEGTSNPNLYWYRQAAGRGLQLLFYSVGIGQISSEVPQNLSASRPQDRQFILSSKKLLLSDSGFYLCAWSVTGGLTDTQYFGPGTRLTVL.

V and J are TRBV6-2 or TRBV6-3 and TRBJ1-2; no definite D call. The CDR3 has 15 amino acids. V was clipped by 0 bases and J by 2 bases, with 10 bases between them. From germline, CDR1 is MNHEY and CDR2 SVGEGT. The CDR3 protein is CASSYSYGENYGYTF. The CDR3 DNA reads as TGTGCCAGCAGTTACTCTTACGGGGAAAACTATGGCTACACCTTC.

The V call is TRBV6-1, the J call TRBJ2-5, with 10 bases lining up with TRBD2. The V and J ends lost 6 bases and 4 bases, in that order; junction bases with no gene match: 5. This CDR3 is 14 amino acids long. Germline lookup yields CDR1 MNHNS and CDR2 SASEGT. The CDR3 loop reads CASSLAGVRETQYF. The CDR3 nucleotides are TGTGCCAGCAGCCTAGCGGGAGTACGAGAGACCCAGTACTTC.

The CDR3 DNA sequence: TGTGCCAGCAGTGCTAGAGGGGTTTGGATTGGAAACACCATATATTTT. The encoded protein is CASSARGVWIGNTIYF. J is TRBJ1-3 and V is TRBV6-1; TRBD1 is a possible D gene (5 bases). V was clipped by 4 bases and J by 3 bases, with 16 bases between them. Per germline, CDR1 MNHNS and CDR2 SASEGT. This CDR3 comprises 16 residues.

The gene calls are TRBV7-9 and TRBJ2-3; D might be TRBD1 (6 bases). CDR1 is SEHNR, CDR2 FQNEAQ, per germline (reference sequence). This CDR3 spans 15 amino acids. Trimming left V 7 bases short and J 2 bases short, with 16 bases between. CDR3 DNA sequence: TGTGCCAGCAACCAAATGACAGGAGCCACAGATACGCAGTATTTT. Translating gives CASNQMTGATDTQYF.

This CDR3 reads CASSYPGTGGYNEQFF. CDR3 coding DNA: TGTGCCAGCAGTTACCCGGGGACAGGGGGCTACAATGAGCAGTTCTTC. The J gene is TRBJ2-1, the V gene TRBV6-5, with TRBD1 matching over 11 bases. Per germline, CDR1 MNHEY and CDR2 SVGAGI. With V trimmed by 2 bases and J by 3 bases, 3 bases remained unmatched. CDR3 length: 16 amino acids.

The CDR3 coding sequence is TGTGCCATCAGAGCTGCGGGTAGAAGCACAGATACGCAGTATTTT. This sequence encodes CAIRAAGRSTDTQYF. V usage is TRBV10-3 and J usage is TRBJ2-3; possible D gene TRBD2, 5 bases. The CDR3 has 15 residues. V was shortened by 6 bases and J by 0 bases, with 13 bases between the two germline ends. From germline, CDR1 is ENHRY and CDR2 SYGVKD.

This sequence joins TRBV30 and TRBJ1-1, with D perhaps TRBD1 (6 bases). The CDR3 is 16 amino acids. The germline CDR1 and CDR2 sequences are GTSNPN and SVGIG (reference sequence). Trimming took off 0 bases at V and 5 bases at J, with 19 bases between the two ends. CDR3: CAWSVSVPGEGTEAFF. The DNA for the CDR3 is TGTGCCTGGAGTGTATCGGTCCCAGGGGAGGGTACTGAAGCTTTCTTT.

This rearrangement joins TRBV23-1 to TRBJ1-2; 8 bases map to TRBD1. TRBV23-1 is given ORF status, its function remaining uncertain. V shed 3 bases, J shed 5 bases, and the junction held 14 bases outside the gene matches. The CDR3 has 17 amino acids. The CDR3 region is CASSHQRGDRKGYGYTF. DNA for the CDR3: TGCGCCAGCAGTCACCAAAGGGGGGACAGGAAGGGGTATGGCTACACCTTC.

The chain joins TRBV10-1 to TRBJ2-5; no clear D. Germline values: CDR1 WNHNN, CDR2 SYGVQD (reference sequence). Trimming took 0 bases from V and 2 from J, leaving 7 bases between them. CDR3 length: 14 residues. CDR3 nucleotide sequence: TGCGCCAGCAGTGAGTCGACGGCTCAAGAGACCCAGTACTTC. It specifies CASSESTAQETQYF.

The rearrangement uses TRBV11-1 and TRBJ2-1, with TRBD2 as a possible D gene (5 bases). Between the trimmed V and J ends, which lost 5 bases and 0 bases, there was a span of 17 bases. The CDR3 has 17 amino acids. In germline, CDR1 is SGHAT, CDR2 FQDESV (reference sequence). In DNA form, the CDR3 reads TGTGCCAGCAGCCCGGACTTCCTCCGGAGCTCCTACAATGAGCAGTTCTTC. Its protein is CASSPDFLRSSYNEQFF.

CDR3 sequence (DNA): TGTGCCAGCAGCTTGCCACTAGCGGGAGGAACCGGGGAGCTGTTTTTT. Translated: CASSLPLAGGTGELFF. V gene TRBV5-4 combines with J gene TRBJ2-2, with 12 bases aligning to TRBD2. This CDR3 comprises 16 residues. The V segment lost 1 base and the J segment 5 bases; nucleotides outside the gene matches: 3. The V gene's germline CDR1 is SGHNT and CDR2 YYREEE (reference sequence).

The chain employs TRBV18 and TRBJ2-3; D uncertain. V was cut by 6 bases and J by 0 bases, with 4 bases left in between. Germline CDR1 and CDR2: KGHSH and LQKENI. The CDR3 has 12 residues. The CDR3 region has the DNA TGTGCCAGCTCCTCGAGCACAGATACGCAGTATTTT. This sequence encodes CASSSSTDTQYF.

This chain uses TRBV12-3 or TRBV12-4 with TRBJ2-1; TRBD2 matches 9 bases. V shed 3 bases and J 5 bases; nucleotides not matched to a gene: 14. The CDR3 runs to 18 residues. DNA of the CDR3: TGTGCCAGCAGTTTGAGACTAGCGGATATAAAGATCAACAATGAGCAGTTCTTC. Translated, it gives CASSLRLADIKINNEQFF.

The chain couples TRBV5-1 to TRBJ2-5; D call uncertain. Germline assignment: CDR1 SGHRS and CDR2 YFSETQ. CDR3 length equals 15 residues. Trimming took off 4 bases at V and 1 base at J, with 14 bases between the two ends. CDR3 sequence (DNA): TGCGCCAGCAGCAGAGACGGAAATATCCAAGAGACCCAGTACTTC. It translates to CASSRDGNIQETQYF.

The CDR3 region is CASSRWDSPGTIYF. Written as DNA, the CDR3 is TGTGCCAGCAGCAGATGGGACAGCCCGGGAACCATATATTTT. The chain links TRBV11-3 to TRBJ1-3; 7 nucleotides line up with TRBD1. The CDR3 length is 14 residues. In germline, CDR1 is SGHNT, CDR2 YENEEA. The V and J ends lost 5 bases and 10 bases, in that order; junction bases with no gene match: 11.

Details on this clonotype: One junction end disagrees with the germline gene, perhaps due to a read error. This rearrangement joins TRBV27 to TRBJ1-2; D might be TRBD1 (5 bases). This CDR3 contains 13 residues. Germline CDR1 reads MNHEY; CDR2 reads SMNVEV (reference sequence). The DNA for the CDR3 is TGCACCAGCAGCGAGATGACAGACTATGGCTACACCTTC. Residues: CTSSEMTDYGYTF.

The chain links TRBV7-9 to TRBJ1-5; unclear D gene. Trimming shortened V by 7 bases and J by 6 bases, and 4 bases separated the two germline ends. Germline lookup yields CDR1 SEHNR and CDR2 FQNEAQ (reference sequence). The CDR3 is 10 amino acids. The CDR3 loop reads CASTGQPQHF. For the CDR3, the DNA is TGTGCCAGCACGGGTCAGCCCCAGCATTTT.

This clonotype occurred once. The chain recombines TRBV11-2 with TRBJ1-6, with a weak D call TRBD1 (5 bases). Looked up from germline, CDR1 is SGHAT and CDR2 is FQNNGV. Trimming cost V 3 bases and J 10 bases, with 13 bases left between them. This CDR3 is built from 14 residues. The CDR3 DNA reads as TGTGCCAGCAGCTTGGGACTCCAAGGGTCACCCCTCCACTTT. Translation gives CASSLGLQGSPLHF.

The chain employs TRBV3-1 and TRBJ2-7; 7 positions agree with TRBD2. Germline lookup yields CDR1 LGHDT and CDR2 YNNKEL (reference sequence). Germline trimming cut 1 base from V and 3 bases from J; bases unmatched to any gene: 3. This CDR3 region has 14 residues. This CDR3 is CASSQASGDYEQYF. CDR3 in DNA: TGTGCCAGCAGCCAAGCGAGCGGGGACTACGAGCAGTACTTC.

The rearrangement links TRBV11-2 to TRBJ2-7; D is undetermined. CDR3 length: 15 residues. The V gene lost 1 base and the J gene lost 3 bases, with 13 bases spanning the gap. CDR1 SGHAT and CDR2 FQNNGV come from the germline V gene. The CDR3 here is CASSLVGRNSYEQYF. CDR3 DNA sequence: TGTGCCAGCAGCTTAGTCGGCCGAAACAGCTACGAGCAGTACTTC.